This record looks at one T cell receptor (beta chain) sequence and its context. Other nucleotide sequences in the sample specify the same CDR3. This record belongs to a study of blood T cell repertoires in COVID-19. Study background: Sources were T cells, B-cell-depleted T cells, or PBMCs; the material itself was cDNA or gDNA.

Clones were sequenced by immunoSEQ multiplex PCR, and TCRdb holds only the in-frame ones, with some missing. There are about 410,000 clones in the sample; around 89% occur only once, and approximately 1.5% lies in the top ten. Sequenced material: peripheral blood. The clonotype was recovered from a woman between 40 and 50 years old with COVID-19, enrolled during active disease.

The CDR3 loop reads CASSEGLAGPYEQYF. The CDR3 coding sequence is TGTGCCAGCAGCGAGGGACTAGCGGGCCCTTACGAGCAGTACTTC. The V gene is TRBV3-1 (or the pseudogene TRBV3-2), the J gene TRBJ2-7, with TRBD2 matching over 12 bases. This CDR3 is built from 15 residues. V lost 5 bases and J lost 4; bases outside the gene matches: 6. CDR1 is LGHDT and CDR2 is YNNKEL in the germline V gene (reference sequence).